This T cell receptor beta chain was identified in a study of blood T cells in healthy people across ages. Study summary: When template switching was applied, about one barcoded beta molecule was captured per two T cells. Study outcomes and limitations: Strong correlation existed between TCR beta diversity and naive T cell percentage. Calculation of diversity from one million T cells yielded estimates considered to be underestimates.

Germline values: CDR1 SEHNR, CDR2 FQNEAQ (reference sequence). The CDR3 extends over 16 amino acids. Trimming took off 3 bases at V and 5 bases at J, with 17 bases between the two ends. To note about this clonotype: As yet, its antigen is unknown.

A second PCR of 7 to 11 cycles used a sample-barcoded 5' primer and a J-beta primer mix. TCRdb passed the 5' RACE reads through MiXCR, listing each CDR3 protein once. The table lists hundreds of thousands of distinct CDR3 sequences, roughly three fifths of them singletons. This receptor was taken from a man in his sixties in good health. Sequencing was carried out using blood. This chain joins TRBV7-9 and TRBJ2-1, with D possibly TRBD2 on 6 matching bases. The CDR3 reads CASSFARTWRDNEQFF. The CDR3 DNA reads TGTGCCAGCAGCTTTGCACGGACCTGGAGGGACAATGAGCAGTTCTTC.